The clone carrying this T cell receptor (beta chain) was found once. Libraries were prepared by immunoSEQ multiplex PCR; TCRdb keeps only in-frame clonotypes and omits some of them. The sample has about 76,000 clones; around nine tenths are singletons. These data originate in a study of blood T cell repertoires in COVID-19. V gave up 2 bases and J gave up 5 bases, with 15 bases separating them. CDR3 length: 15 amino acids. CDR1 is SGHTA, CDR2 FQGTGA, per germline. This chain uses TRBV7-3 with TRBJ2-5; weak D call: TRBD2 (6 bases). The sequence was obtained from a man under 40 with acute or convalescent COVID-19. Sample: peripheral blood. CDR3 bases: TGTGCCAGCAGCTTAGCGGGGACGGATGGGGAGACCCAGTACTTC. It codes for CASSLAGTDGETQYF.